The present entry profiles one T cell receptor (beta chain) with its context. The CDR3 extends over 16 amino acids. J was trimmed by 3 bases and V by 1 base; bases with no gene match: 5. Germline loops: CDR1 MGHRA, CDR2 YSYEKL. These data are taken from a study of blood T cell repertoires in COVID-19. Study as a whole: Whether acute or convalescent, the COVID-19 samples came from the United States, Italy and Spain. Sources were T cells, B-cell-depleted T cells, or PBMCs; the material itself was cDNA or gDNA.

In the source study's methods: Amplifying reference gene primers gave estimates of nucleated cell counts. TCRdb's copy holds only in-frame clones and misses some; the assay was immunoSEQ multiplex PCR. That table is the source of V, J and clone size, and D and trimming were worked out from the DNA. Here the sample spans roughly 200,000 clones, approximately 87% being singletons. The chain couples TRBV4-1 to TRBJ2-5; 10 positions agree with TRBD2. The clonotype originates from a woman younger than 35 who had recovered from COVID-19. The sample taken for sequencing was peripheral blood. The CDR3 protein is CASSQGGSGGKETQYF. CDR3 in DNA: TGCGCCAGCAGCCAAGGGGGTAGCGGGGGGAAAGAGACCCAGTACTTC.